Listed below are T cell receptor beta chains from one sample, sequenced in a study of blood T cell repertoires in COVID-19. Data came from immunoSEQ multiplex PCR; TCRdb stores just in-frame clones and leaves some out. The data hold approximately 350,000 clones, with roughly nine tenths observed a single time. Material: peripheral blood. All receptors derive from a woman aged 30 to 39 with COVID-19, enrolled during active disease. Each CDR3 is given with its conserved first and last residue. Fields, in order: J gene, D gene, clone size, V gene, CDR3 DNA, CDR3 protein. A D gene is named only where the DNA matches it firmly. Clone size is stated in some rows and not others, as once, few, many or a class when expanded.

>TRBJ2-7|TRBD2|NA|TRBV19
TGTGCCAGTAGTATGGGGGGGAGCGAGCAGTACTTC
CASSMGGSEQYF
>TRBJ2-1|NA|NA|TRBV3-1/TRBV3-2
TGTGCCAGCAGCCAAGTTGGGACTCCCACCGGAGCTTGGTTCTTC
CASSQVGTPTGAWFF
>TRBJ2-5|NA|NA|TRBV5-4
TGTGCCAGCAGCTTGCGACTGAACCAAGAGACCCAGTACTTC
CASSLRLNQETQYF
>TRBJ2-5|TRBD1|NA|TRBV5-8
TGTGCCAGCAGCTTATTTCAGGGGGCTAGTCGGGAGACCCAGTACTTC
CASSLFQGASRETQYF
>TRBJ2-3|TRBD2|NA|TRBV14
TGTGCCAGCAGCCCCCGGCTGAGGGGGACTAGCGGGGGGTGGAGCACAGATACGCAGTATTTT
CASSPRLRGTSGGWSTDTQYF
>TRBJ1-2|NA|NA|TRBV10-3
TGTGCCACCCTGCGGTCCCCTAACTATGGCTACACCTTC
CATLRSPNYGYTF
>TRBJ2-2|NA|NA|TRBV21-1
TGTGCCAGCAGCAAATCAGTAAGTAAGACCGGGGAGCTGTTTTTT
CASSKSVSKTGELFF
>TRBJ2-1|TRBD2|NA|TRBV11-3
TGTGCCAGCAGCTTGTTTGGGGGGGTCTACAATGAGCAGTTCTTC
CASSLFGGVYNEQFF
>TRBJ2-5|NA|NA|TRBV11-2
TGTGCCAGCAGCCAGGTCCGCGCCGGAGAGACCCAGTACTTC
CASSQVRAGETQYF
>TRBJ2-1|TRBD2|once|TRBV11-2
TGTGCCAGCAGCCGGGGGGGGGTCTCCTACAATGAGCAGTTCTTC
CASSRGGVSYNEQFF
>TRBJ1-2|NA|NA|TRBV27
TGTGCCAGCAGTTTATCAGGGAGTGGAGGCTACACCTTC
CASSLSGSGGYTF
>TRBJ2-7|NA|NA|TRBV6-4
TGTGCCATCAGATTCGGGCAGTACTTC
CAIRFGQYF
>TRBJ2-5|TRBD2|NA|TRBV5-8
TGTGCCAGCAGCTTGGGGGGGGGACTAGCGGGAGCACACCAAGAGACCCAGTACTTC
CASSLGGGLAGAHQETQYF
>TRBJ1-2|TRBD1|NA|TRBV24-1
TGTGCCACCAGTGATTGGGACAGGGGAAACTATGGCTACACCTTC
CATSDWDRGNYGYTF
>TRBJ2-1|TRBD2|NA|TRBV7-6
TGTGCCAGCAGCTCCCGACTAGCAGCCCACAATGAGCAGTTCTTC
CASSSRLAAHNEQFF
>TRBJ1-2|TRBD1|NA|TRBV6-6
TGTGCCAGCAGTTTTTCACAGGGGGCTGGTGGCTACACCTTC
CASSFSQGAGGYTF
>TRBJ2-3|NA|NA|TRBV7-2
TGTGCCAGCAGCTTAGTGGGACTCGGTACGATCGACACAGATACGCAGTATTTT
CASSLVGLGTIDTDTQYF
>TRBJ1-5|TRBD1|NA|TRBV7-9
TGTGCCAGCAGCTCCACCGGGACAGGGATTCAGCCCCAGCATTTT
CASSSTGTGIQPQHF
>TRBJ2-7|TRBD2|NA|TRBV2
TGTGCCAGCAGGCTAGCGGGGGGCTACGAGCAGTACTTC
CASRLAGGYEQYF
>TRBJ2-3|NA|NA|TRBV28
TGTGCCAGCAGTTCACTAAAAGATACGCAGTATTTT
CASSSLKDTQYF
>TRBJ2-1|NA|NA|TRBV5-6
TGTGCCAGCAGCTTGGAACTAGCAGCTCACAATGAGCAGTTCTTC
CASSLELAAHNEQFF
>TRBJ1-2|TRBD1|NA|TRBV2
TGTGCCAGCCCGGGGGACAGGGCGAACTATGGCTACACCTTC
CASPGDRANYGYTF
>TRBJ2-1|TRBD2|many|TRBV10-2
TGCGCCAGCATGCCCGTAGCGGGGCACAATGAGCAGTTCTTC
CASMPVAGHNEQFF
>TRBJ2-1|TRBD2|NA|TRBV4-1
TGCGCCAGCAGCCTTGGACTAGCGGGATACAATGAGCAGTTCTTC
CASSLGLAGYNEQFF
>TRBJ1-1|NA|NA|TRBV11-2
TGTGCCAGCAGCTTATTAGGGCAGGGGACAATGAACACTGAAGCTTTCTTT
CASSLLGQGTMNTEAFF